The 24 T cell receptor beta chains listed next were all sequenced from one sample in a study of blood T cell repertoires in COVID-19. Using immunoSEQ multiplex PCR, the repertoire was profiled, and TCRdb retains in-frame clones only, with some absent. The sample holds about 27,000 clones, approximately 91% seen once. Sequenced sample: peripheral blood. The source of these receptors is a man in his 70s with active COVID-19.

The V call is TRBV5-4, the J call TRBJ1-6; weak D call: TRBD1 (5 bases). The CDR3 extends over 17 amino acids. The V end was cut by 4 bases, the J end by 0 bases, with 14 bases between. Germline CDR1 SGHNT, CDR2 YYREEE (reference sequence). The CDR3 sequence is CASSHGGVSSYNSPLHF. CDR3 sequence (DNA): TGTGCCAGCAGCCACGGGGGTGTTAGCTCCTATAATTCACCCCTCCACTTT.

This rearrangement joins TRBV7-2 to TRBJ1-3; D unclear. Germline CDR1 reads SGHTA; CDR2 reads FQGNSA. CDR3 length: 12 amino acids. The V end lost 5 bases, the J end lost 4 bases, and 6 bases lay between the germline ends. For the CDR3, the DNA is TGTGCCAGCAGCAACACAGGAAACACCATATATTTT. Its translation: CASSNTGNTIYF. The whole variable domain, remainder taken from reference TRBV7-2 and TRBJ1-3, is GAGVSQSPSNKVTEKGKDVELRCDPISGHTALYWYRQSLGQGLEFLIYFQGNSAPDKSGLPSDRFSAERTGGSVSTLTIQRTQQEDSAVYLCASSNTGNTIYFGEGSWLTVV.

In DNA, the CDR3 is TGTGCCATCAGCCTTCGCACCTACAGGGATAACACTGAAGCTTTCTTT. This translates into CAISLRTYRDNTEAFF. This chain links TRBV10-3 with TRBJ1-1; a weak D match, TRBD1 (6 bases). The germline gives CDR1 ENHRY, CDR2 SYGVKD. The length of the CDR3 is 16 residues. V was pared by 6 bases and J by 2 bases, with 19 bases between.

This chain uses TRBV19 with TRBJ2-7, with 12 positions matching TRBD1. CDR1 is LNHDA and CDR2 is SQIVND in the germline V gene (reference sequence). V was clipped by 6 bases and J by 6 bases; unmatched bases: 12. This CDR3 comprises 16 residues. This CDR3 is CASSIGTGGSLGEQYF. Here the CDR3 DNA reads TGTGCCAGTAGCATCGGGACAGGGGGCTCTCTTGGCGAGCAGTACTTC.

This chain connects TRBV19 to TRBJ2-5; the match to TRBD1 covers 7 bases. J gave up 2 bases and V 8 bases, and 2 bases lay outside the gene matches. Per germline, CDR1 LNHDA and CDR2 SQIVND (reference sequence). The CDR3 is 12 residues long. The CDR3 is CASPGQQETQYF. The CDR3 coding sequence is TGTGCCAGTCCGGGACAGCAAGAGACCCAGTACTTC. The variable domain in full, with the rest retrieved from reference TRBV19 and TRBJ2-5, is DGGITQSPKYLFRKEGQNVTLSCEQNLNHDAMYWYRQDPGQGLRLIYYSQIVNDFQKGDIAEGYSVSREKKESFPLTVTSAQKNPTAFYLCASPGQQETQYFGPGTRLLVL.

The genes are TRBV5-5 and TRBJ1-6; TRBD1 aligns across 7 bases. The germline V gene encodes CDR1 SGHKS and CDR2 YYEKEE (reference sequence). V lost 1 base and J lost 8; bases outside the gene matches: 3. This CDR3 comprises 14 residues. CDR3 in amino acids: CASSLRGGDSPLHF. For the CDR3, the DNA is TGTGCCAGCAGCTTGCGAGGGGGCGATTCACCCCTCCACTTT.

The rearrangement uses TRBV18 and TRBJ1-4; possible D gene TRBD1, 5 bases. Trimming shortened V by 3 bases and J by 6 bases, and 14 bases separated the two germline ends. CDR1 and CDR2 (germline): KGHSH, LQKENI. CDR3 size: 15 residues. The CDR3 DNA sequence: TGTGCCAGCTCACCTCTGGCGGGGACCGATGAAAAACTGTTTTTT. Translating it yields CASSPLAGTDEKLFF.

V and J are TRBV7-2 and TRBJ2-1, with 9 bases matching TRBD1. Germline V lookup: CDR1 SGHTA, CDR2 FQGNSA. J was trimmed by 0 bases and V by 6 bases; bases with no gene match: 3. The CDR3 covers 15 residues. In DNA form, the CDR3 reads TGTGCCAGCAGGGGGGGACAGGGCTCCTACAATGAGCAGTTCTTC. Encoded protein: CASRGGQGSYNEQFF.

The V gene is TRBV24-1, the J gene TRBJ2-3; D is perhaps TRBD2 (6 bases). The CDR3 sequence is 15 residues long. Germline V gene sequence: CDR1 KGHDR, CDR2 SFDVKD. V dropped 2 bases and J dropped 1 base, with 9 bases sitting between them. CDR3 loop: CATSDSGLGTDTQYF. CDR3 DNA: TGTGCCACCAGTGATTCGGGACTTGGCACAGATACGCAGTATTTT.

The gene calls are TRBV7-2 and TRBJ2-1, with 8 nucleotides matching TRBD2. V was pared by 4 bases and J by 9 bases, with 11 bases of the junction left unmatched. Germline loops: CDR1 SGHTA, CDR2 FQGNSA. CDR3 length equals 15 residues. CDR3 sequence reads: CASSSGGTRTREQFF. CDR3 nucleotide sequence: TGTGCCAGCAGCTCCGGGGGGACTAGGACTCGTGAGCAGTTCTTC.

This clone came up a few times. The chain is built from TRBV7-3 and TRBJ2-7; 12 bases line up with TRBD1. The junction had 3 bases not matched to a gene; V was cut back by 4 bases and J by 5 bases. This CDR3 has 14 amino acids. Per germline, CDR1 SGHTA and CDR2 FQGTGA. CDR3 coding DNA: TGTGCCAGCAGCTCCGGGACAGGGGGCAACGAGCAGTACTTC. It is translated as CASSSGTGGNEQYF.

The gene calls are TRBV2 and TRBJ2-6, with 8 bases fitting TRBD1. The CDR3 extends over 17 amino acids. In germline, CDR1 is SNHLY, CDR2 FYNNEI. The V gene end was trimmed by 7 bases and the J gene end by 3 bases; junction bases not matched to a gene: 11. The CDR3 bases are TGTGCCAGCATTAGGAACAGGGGGTCAGTTGGGGCCAACGTCCTGACTTTC. Residues: CASIRNRGSVGANVLTF.

V and J are TRBV10-3 and TRBJ2-7; the D is unclear. The CDR3 loop spans 12 amino acids. V was shortened by 5 bases and J by 0 bases, with 5 bases between the two germline ends. The germline V gene has CDR1 ENHRY and CDR2 SYGVKD. Here the CDR3 reads CAISRDSYEQYF. CDR3 DNA sequence: TGTGCCATCAGTCGCGACTCCTACGAGCAGTACTTC.

This clone has a handful of counts. The chain recombines TRBV21-1 with TRBJ2-7; whether TRBD1, the table's D call, matches the DNA was not checked. TRBV21-1 is a pseudogene. The CDR3 is 14 residues long. DNA for the CDR3: TGTGCCAGCAGCAAAGGAGGGACAGGGGGCGAGCAGTACTTC. It translates to CASSKGGTGGEQYF.

V gene TRBV3-1 (or the pseudogene TRBV3-2) combines with J gene TRBJ2-3, with D tentatively TRBD2 (6 bases). CDR1 and CDR2 (germline): LGHDT, YNNKEL (reference sequence). CDR3 length: 16 amino acids. V lost 0 bases to trimming and J lost 8 bases, with 18 bases between them. The CDR3 nucleotides read TGTGCCAGCAGCCAAGATCTGGAGGGCCGATGTTTTACGCAGTATTTT. As protein: CASSQDLEGRCFTQYF.

The chain couples TRBV7-8 to TRBJ1-5, with D maybe TRBD1 (5 bases). The CDR3 extends over 15 amino acids. Trimming removed 2 bases at V and 7 bases at J, with 15 bases between. The germline V gene encodes CDR1 SGHVS and CDR2 FQNEAQ. The CDR3 DNA reads as TGTGCCAGCAGCTTATTTGGCCAGGGAGGACAGCCCCAGCATTTT. Amino acids: CASSLFGQGGQPQHF.

This chain uses TRBV15 with TRBJ1-5, with D possibly being TRBD1 (5 bases). CDR1 is LNHNV, CDR2 YYDKDF, per germline (reference sequence). The V end lost 0 bases, the J end lost 6 bases, and 15 bases lay between the germline ends. The CDR3 length is 16 residues. This chain's CDR3 is CATSRELALGVQPQHF. As DNA, the CDR3 is TGTGCCACCAGCAGAGAATTGGCCCTAGGGGTTCAGCCCCAGCATTTT.

This clone is a singleton in its sample. This rearrangement joins TRBV7-9 to TRBJ2-3, with D possibly being TRBD2 (5 bases). Looked up from germline, CDR1 is SEHNR and CDR2 is FQNEAQ (reference sequence). V lost 5 bases to trimming and J lost 4 bases, with 16 bases between them. This CDR3 has 15 amino acids. Here the CDR3 DNA reads TGTGCCAGCAGCCCCAAGTTGAGTAGCGCAGATACGCAGTATTTT. Translated, it gives CASSPKLSSADTQYF.

This chain uses TRBV9 with TRBJ2-7; D is uncertain. V was shortened by 4 bases and J by 4 bases, with 15 bases between the two germline ends. The CDR3 loop spans 14 amino acids. The germline V gene has CDR1 SGDLS and CDR2 YYNGEE. CDR3 sequence reads: CASSPGVSWYEQYF. CDR3 nucleotides: TGTGCCAGCAGCCCAGGTGTATCATGGTACGAGCAGTACTTC.

This rearrangement joins TRBV19 to TRBJ1-5, with D possibly matching TRBD1 (6 bases). The germline V gene has CDR1 LNHDA and CDR2 SQIVND (reference sequence). This CDR3 is built from 12 residues. V was shortened by 7 bases and J by 6 bases, with 10 bases between the two germline ends. The CDR3, as DNA: TGTGCCAGTAAGGGGGGGCTTCAGCCCCAGCATTTT. Amino acid sequence: CASKGGLQPQHF.

This clone appeared once. The V call is TRBV5-1, the J call TRBJ1-2; D ambiguous. The CDR3 is made up of 11 amino acids. From germline, CDR1 is SGHRS and CDR2 YFSETQ. With 0 bases removed from V and 7 bases from J, the gap between germline ends came to 4 bases. CDR3 in amino acids: CASSLGGGYTF. DNA of the CDR3: TGCGCCAGCAGCTTGGGCGGTGGCTACACCTTC.

The chain carries TRBV4-3 and TRBJ1-1; no clear D gene. Germline assignment: CDR1 LGHNA and CDR2 YSLEER. The CDR3 covers 14 residues. Trimming cost V 0 bases and J 0 bases, with 5 bases left between them. The CDR3 DNA sequence: TGCGCCAGCAGCCAAGATTTCATGAACACTGAAGCTTTCTTT. Translated: CASSQDFMNTEAFF.

The J gene is TRBJ2-4, the V gene TRBV30, with D perhaps TRBD1 (7 bases). Trimming took 2 bases from V and 13 from J, leaving 30 bases between them. Germline assignment: CDR1 GTSNPN and CDR2 SVGIG (reference sequence). The CDR3 is made up of 17 amino acids. The CDR3 coding sequence is TGTGCCTGGAGTCCCCGGGGGCAGGGGGGCCCGGCAAATCGCCAGTACTTC. As protein: CAWSPRGQGGPANRQYF. Full variable domain (outside the CDR3, taken from reference TRBV30 and TRBJ2-4): SQTIHQWPATLVQPVGSPLSLECTVEGTSNPNLYWYRQAAGRGLQLLFYSVGIGQISSEVPQNLSASRPQDRQFILSSKKLLLSDSGFYLCAWSPRGQGGPANRQYFGAGTRLSVL.

The rearrangement uses TRBV7-3 and TRBJ2-2; D gene ambiguous. The CDR3 has 13 amino acids. Germline values: CDR1 SGHTA, CDR2 FQGTGA. V was pared by 3 bases and J by 2 bases, with 4 bases between. The CDR3 protein is CASSFRNTGELFF. The CDR3 DNA reads TGTGCCAGCAGCTTCCGTAACACCGGGGAGCTGTTTTTT.